The T cell receptor beta chain described here comes from a study of cytotoxic CD8 clonotypes in ibrutinib-treated CLL. The data were produced by immunoSEQ multiplex PCR, yet TCRdb's version contains in-frame clones alone and is incomplete. The table shows about 92,000 clones, with around 77% occurring only once. The TCR was taken from a human donor with chronic lymphocytic leukemia. The sample consisted of PBMCs, taken after 24 months of ibrutinib treatment.

CDR3 sequence: CASSPGQGSFYEQYF. CDR3 sequence (DNA): TGTGCCAGCAGCCCGGGACAGGGTTCCTTCTACGAGCAGTACTTC. The V gene is TRBV7-3, the J gene TRBJ2-7; 9 bases agree with TRBD1. The germline V gene encodes CDR1 SGHTA and CDR2 FQGTGA. This CDR3 spans 15 amino acids. V lost 5 bases to trimming and J lost 3 bases; unmatched junction nucleotides: 8.